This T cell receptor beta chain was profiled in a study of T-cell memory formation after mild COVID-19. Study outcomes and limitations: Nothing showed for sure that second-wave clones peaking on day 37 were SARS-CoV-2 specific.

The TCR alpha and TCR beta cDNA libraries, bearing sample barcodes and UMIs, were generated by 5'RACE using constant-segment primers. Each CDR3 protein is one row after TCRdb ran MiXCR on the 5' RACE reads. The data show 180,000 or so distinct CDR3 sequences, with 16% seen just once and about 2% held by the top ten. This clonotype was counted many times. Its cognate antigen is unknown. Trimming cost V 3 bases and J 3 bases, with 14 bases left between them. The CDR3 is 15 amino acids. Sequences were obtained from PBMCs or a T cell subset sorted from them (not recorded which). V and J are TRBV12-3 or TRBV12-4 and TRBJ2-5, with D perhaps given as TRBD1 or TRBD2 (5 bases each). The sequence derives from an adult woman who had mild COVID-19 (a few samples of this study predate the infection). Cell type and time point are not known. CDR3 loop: CASSFRGASKETQYF. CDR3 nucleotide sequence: TGTGCCAGCAGTTTCAGAGGGGCTTCCAAAGAGACCCAGTACTTC.